A single sample is the source of the 12 T cell receptor beta chains below, sequenced in a study of vaccination effects on CD4 cells after COVID-19. With the ViraFEST assay, the study expanded antigen-specific CD4+ T cells using viral peptide pools, then sequenced them. Investigators separated out CD4+ T cells once 9 to 11 days of culture had passed. Of the BNT162b2 and mRNA-1273 vaccines, participants received two doses of one or the other. Clones were read by immunoSEQ multiplex PCR, and TCRdb kept only the in-frame ones, dropping some. This sample has around 69,000 clones; roughly 81% occur once, and the top ten carry less than 2%. Their specific antigens are unknown. Source: CD4+ T cells from PBMCs cultured with HCoV-229E spike peptides, taken after COVID-19 vaccination. The origin of the receptors is a human donor who received a COVID-19 vaccine.

This chain uses TRBV10-3 with TRBJ2-3, with D possibly TRBD1 on 6 matching bases. With 5 bases removed from V and 3 bases from J, the gap between germline ends came to 9 bases. The germline CDR1 and CDR2 sequences are ENHRY and SYGVKD. The CDR3 sequence is 13 residues long. CDR3 coding DNA: TGTGCCATCAGTATCGGACAGACAGATACGCAGTATTTT. Protein sequence: CAISIGQTDTQYF.

V and J are TRBV12-5 and TRBJ2-5; 8 bases match TRBD1. Germline V gives CDR1 LGHNT, CDR2 FRNRAP. The CDR3 extends over 14 amino acids. The V and J ends lost 5 bases and 8 bases, in that order; junction bases with no gene match: 10. DNA for the CDR3: TGTGCTAGTGGTCAAACAGGGGGAAGTAAAACCCAGTACTTC. This codes for CASGQTGGSKTQYF.

The chain employs TRBV3-1 (or the pseudogene TRBV3-2) and TRBJ2-3; 10 positions match TRBD1. Per germline, CDR1 LGHDT and CDR2 YNNKEL (reference sequence). CDR3 length equals 12 residues. DNA of the CDR3: TGTGCTACTAGGGACAGGGGTGATACGCAGTATTTT. It translates to CATRDRGDTQYF.

The gene calls are TRBV5-4 and TRBJ2-5; 8 bases are a match to TRBD1. Losses at the gene ends were 3 bases for V and 1 base for J; bases not matched to a gene: 5. The V gene's germline CDR1 is SGHNT and CDR2 YYREEE (reference sequence). The CDR3 extends over 15 amino acids. The CDR3 coding sequence is TGTGCCAGCAGCTCACCTGGACAGGGCCAAGAGACCCAGTACTTC. Translation gives CASSSPGQGQETQYF.

The chain combines TRBV7-6 with TRBJ2-5; D ambiguous. The V end was cut by 2 bases, the J end by 4 bases, with 5 bases between. Germline V gives CDR1 SGHVS, CDR2 FNYEAQ. The CDR3 extends over 12 amino acids. CDR3 sequence (DNA): TGTGCCAGCAGCTTACAAGCAGAGACCCAGTACTTC. It specifies CASSLQAETQYF. The full variable domain, completed using reference TRBV7-6 and TRBJ2-5, is GAGVSQSPRYKVTKRGQDVALRCDPISGHVSLYWYRQALGQGPEFLTYFNYEAQQDKSGLPNDRFSAERPEGSISTLTIQRTEQRDSAMYRCASSLQAETQYFGPGTRLLVL.

The chain links TRBV5-1 to TRBJ2-3, with D perhaps matching TRBD2 (6 bases). The CDR3 covers 16 residues. The germline gives CDR1 SGHRS, CDR2 YFSETQ. V shed 1 base and J shed 0 bases, with 12 bases lying between them. CDR3 amino acids: CASSLTSQPSTDTQYF. The CDR3 DNA reads as TGCGCCAGCAGCTTGACTAGCCAACCGAGCACAGATACGCAGTATTTT.

V usage is TRBV6-5 and J usage is TRBJ2-3; D uncertain. Trimming removed 6 bases at V and 5 bases at J, with 6 bases between. CDR1 and CDR2 (germline): MNHEY, SVGAGI. The CDR3 sequence is 11 residues long. The CDR3 sequence: CASSPLDTQYF. CDR3 nucleotides: TGTGCCAGCAGCCCCTTAGATACGCAGTATTTT.

This clone has more than one count but fewer than ten. The chain has TRBV19 and TRBJ1-5; D unresolved. The length of the CDR3 is 13 residues. The V gene's germline CDR1 is LNHDA and CDR2 SQIVND (reference sequence). Trimming cost V 4 bases and J 4 bases, with 8 bases left between them. The CDR3 sequence: CASSSRENQPQHF. The CDR3 coding sequence is TGTGCCAGTAGTAGTAGGGAAAATCAGCCCCAGCATTTT.

The genes are TRBV6-2 or TRBV6-3 and TRBJ1-2, with 7 nucleotides matching TRBD1. With V trimmed by 6 bases and J by 8 bases, 3 bases remained unmatched. Germline V gives CDR1 MNHEY, CDR2 SVGEGT. The CDR3 length is 11 residues. CDR3 bases: TGTGCCAGCAGCCAGACAGGGGGCTACACCTTC. Translated, it gives CASSQTGGYTF.

The chain recombines TRBV14 with TRBJ2-7, with D maybe TRBD2 (6 bases). Germline CDR1 is SGHDN and CDR2 is FVKESK. The CDR3 totals 16 residues. V shed 4 bases and J shed 0 bases, with 16 bases lying between them. CDR3 residues: CASSPLGAGTSYEQYV. CDR3 sequence (DNA): TGTGCCAGCAGCCCCCTAGGTGCGGGGACCTCCTACGAGCAGTACGTC.

The rearrangement uses TRBV7-3 and TRBJ2-2; the D is unclear. With 6 bases removed from V and 0 bases from J, the gap between germline ends came to 8 bases. Germline CDR1 reads SGHTA; CDR2 reads FQGTGA. CDR3 length: 14 residues. Here the CDR3 DNA reads TGTGCCAGCAGTTCCGTCTCGAACACCGGGGAGCTGTTTTTT. Its protein product is CASSSVSNTGELFF.

This chain connects TRBV18 to TRBJ2-6; D is unclear. This CDR3 comprises 15 residues. Looked up from germline, CDR1 is KGHSH and CDR2 is LQKENI. V lost 1 base and J 1 base, leaving 5 bases between the germline ends. CDR3 nucleotide sequence: TGTGCCAGCTCACCACTCCCTTCTGGGGCCAACGTCCTGACTTTC. Encoded protein: CASSPLPSGANVLTF.